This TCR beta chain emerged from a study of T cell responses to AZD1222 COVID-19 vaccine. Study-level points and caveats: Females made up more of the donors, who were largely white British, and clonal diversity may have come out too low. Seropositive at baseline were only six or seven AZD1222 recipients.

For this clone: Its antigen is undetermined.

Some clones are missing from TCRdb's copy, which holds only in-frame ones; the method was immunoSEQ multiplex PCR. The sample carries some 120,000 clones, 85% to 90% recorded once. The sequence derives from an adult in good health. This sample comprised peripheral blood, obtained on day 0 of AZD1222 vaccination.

In DNA, the CDR3 is TGTGCCAGCAGCGGGGGAAGCGGGACTGCAACCTACGAGCAGTACTTC. It specifies CASSGGSGTATYEQYF. The rearrangement uses TRBV9 and TRBJ2-7, with 7 bases that match TRBD2. Germline V gene sequence: CDR1 SGDLS, CDR2 YYNGEE. V trimming: 3 bases; J trimming: 2 bases; junction bases outside the gene matches: 11. The CDR3 contains 16 residues.